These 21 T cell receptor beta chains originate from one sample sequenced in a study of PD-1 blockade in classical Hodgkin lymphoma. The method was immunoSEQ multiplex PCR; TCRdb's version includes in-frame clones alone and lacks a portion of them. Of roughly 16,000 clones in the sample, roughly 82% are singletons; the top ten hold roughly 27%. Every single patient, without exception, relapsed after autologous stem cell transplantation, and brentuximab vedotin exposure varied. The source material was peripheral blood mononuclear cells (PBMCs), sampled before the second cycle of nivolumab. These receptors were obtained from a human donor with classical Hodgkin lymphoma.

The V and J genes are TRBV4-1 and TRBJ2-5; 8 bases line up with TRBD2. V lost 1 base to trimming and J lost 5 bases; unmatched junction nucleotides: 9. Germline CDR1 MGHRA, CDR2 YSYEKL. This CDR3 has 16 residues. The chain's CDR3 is CASSQGHSGGGETQYF. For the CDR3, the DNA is TGCGCCAGCAGCCAAGGGCACAGCGGGGGCGGGGAGACCCAGTACTTC.

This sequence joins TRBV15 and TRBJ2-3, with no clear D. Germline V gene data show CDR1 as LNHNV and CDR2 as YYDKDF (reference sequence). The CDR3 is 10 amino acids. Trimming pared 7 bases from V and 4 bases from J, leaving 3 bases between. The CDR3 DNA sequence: TGTGCCACCATAGCAGATACGCAGTATTTT. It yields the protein CATIADTQYF.

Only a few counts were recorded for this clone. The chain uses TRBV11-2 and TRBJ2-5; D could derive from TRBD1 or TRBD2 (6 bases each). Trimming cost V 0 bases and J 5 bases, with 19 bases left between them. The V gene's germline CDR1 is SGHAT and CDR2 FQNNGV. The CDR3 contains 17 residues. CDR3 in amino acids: CASSLDLGGPGGETQYF. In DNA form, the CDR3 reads TGTGCCAGCAGCTTAGATCTGGGGGGCCCTGGGGGGGAGACCCAGTACTTC.

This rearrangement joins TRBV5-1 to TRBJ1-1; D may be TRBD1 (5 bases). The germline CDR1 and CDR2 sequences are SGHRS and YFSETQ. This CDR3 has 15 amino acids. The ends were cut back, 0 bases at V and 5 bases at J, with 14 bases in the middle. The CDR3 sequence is CASSLVTGGETEAFF. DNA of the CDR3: TGCGCCAGCAGCTTGGTAACCGGGGGGGAGACTGAAGCTTTCTTT.

CDR3 loop: CADAGQGEYGYTF. The CDR3 nucleotides are TGTGCTGATGCTGGACAGGGCGAGTATGGCTACACCTTC. The chain is built from TRBV7-9 and TRBJ1-2; 8 bases agree with TRBD1. The CDR3 sequence is 13 residues long. Germline-derived CDR1 and CDR2 are SEHNR and FQNEAQ (reference sequence). The full variable domain, with the rest looked up from reference TRBV7-9 and TRBJ1-2, is DTGVSQNPRHKITKRGQNVTFRCDPISEHNRLYWYRQTLGQGPEFLTYFQNEAQLEKSRLLSDRFSAERPKGSFSTLEIQRTEQGDSAMYLCADAGQGEYGYTFGSGTRLTVV.

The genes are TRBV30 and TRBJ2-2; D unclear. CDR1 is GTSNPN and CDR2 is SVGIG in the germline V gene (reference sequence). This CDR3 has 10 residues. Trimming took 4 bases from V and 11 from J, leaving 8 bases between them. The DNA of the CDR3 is TGTGCCTGGATCTGGGTCGAGCTGTTTTTT. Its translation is CAWIWVELFF.

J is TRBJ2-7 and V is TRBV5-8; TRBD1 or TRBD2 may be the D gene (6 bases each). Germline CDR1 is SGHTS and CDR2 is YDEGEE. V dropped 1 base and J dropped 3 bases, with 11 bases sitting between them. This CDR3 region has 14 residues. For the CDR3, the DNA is TGTGCCAGCAGCTTGATCGGGGGCAACTACGAGCAGTACTTC. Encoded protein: CASSLIGGNYEQYF.

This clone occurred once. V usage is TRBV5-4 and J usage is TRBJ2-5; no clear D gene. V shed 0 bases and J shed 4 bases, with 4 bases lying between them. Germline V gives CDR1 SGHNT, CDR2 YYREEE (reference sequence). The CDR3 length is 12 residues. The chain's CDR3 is CASSLDGETQYF. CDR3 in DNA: TGTGCCAGCAGCTTGGACGGAGAGACCCAGTACTTC.

CDR3 DNA: TGTGCCAGCAGCGCGCGGTCCTGGGGGGGAGAGACCCAGTACTTC. It translates to CASSARSWGGETQYF. The chain recombines TRBV9 with TRBJ2-5, with 7 nucleotides matching TRBD2. With 3 bases clipped from V and 4 bases from J, the junction kept 9 bases outside the gene matches. There are 15 residues in the CDR3. Looked up from germline, CDR1 is SGDLS and CDR2 is YYNGEE.

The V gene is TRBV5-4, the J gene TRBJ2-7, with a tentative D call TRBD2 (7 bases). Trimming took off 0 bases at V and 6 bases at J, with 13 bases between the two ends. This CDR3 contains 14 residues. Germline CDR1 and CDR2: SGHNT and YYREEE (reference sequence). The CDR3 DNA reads TGTGCCAGCAGCTTGGCCATGGCGGGGGCCGAGCAGTACTTC. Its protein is CASSLAMAGAEQYF.

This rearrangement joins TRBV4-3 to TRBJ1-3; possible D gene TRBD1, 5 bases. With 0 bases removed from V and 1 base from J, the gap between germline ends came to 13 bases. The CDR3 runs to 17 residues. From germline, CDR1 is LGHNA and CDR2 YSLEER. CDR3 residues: CASSQEPHRPSGNTIYF. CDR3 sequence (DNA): TGCGCCAGCAGCCAAGAACCCCACAGGCCTTCTGGAAACACCATATATTTT.

CDR3 sequence reads: CASNPSGTFYGYTF. The CDR3 nucleotides read TGTGCCAGCAACCCTAGTGGGACCTTCTATGGCTACACCTTC. This rearrangement joins TRBV5-4 to TRBJ1-2; D is possibly TRBD1 (5 bases). Germline V gene data show CDR1 as SGHNT and CDR2 as YYREEE (reference sequence). The V and J ends lost 6 bases and 4 bases respectively, with 16 bases between them. CDR3 length equals 14 residues.

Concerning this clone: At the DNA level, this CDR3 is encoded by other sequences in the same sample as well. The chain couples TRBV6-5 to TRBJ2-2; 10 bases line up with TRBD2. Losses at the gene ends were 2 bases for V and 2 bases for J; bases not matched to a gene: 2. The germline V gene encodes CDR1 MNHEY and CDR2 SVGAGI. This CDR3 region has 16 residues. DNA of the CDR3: TGTGCCAGCAGTTACGGACTAGCGGTCAACACCGGGGAGCTGTTTTTT. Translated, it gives CASSYGLAVNTGELFF.

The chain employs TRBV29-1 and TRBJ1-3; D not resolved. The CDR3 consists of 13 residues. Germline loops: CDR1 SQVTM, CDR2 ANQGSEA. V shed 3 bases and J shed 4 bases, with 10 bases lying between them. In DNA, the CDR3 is TGCAGCGTTGACAGTAACGGAGGAAACACCATATATTTT. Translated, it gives CSVDSNGGNTIYF.

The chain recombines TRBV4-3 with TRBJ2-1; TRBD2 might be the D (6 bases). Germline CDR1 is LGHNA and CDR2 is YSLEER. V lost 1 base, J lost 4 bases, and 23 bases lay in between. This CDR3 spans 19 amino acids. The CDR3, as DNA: TGCGCCAGCAGCCAAGGTCGGGATTTCTGGGGTGGGGGGTACAATGAGCAGTTCTTC. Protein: CASSQGRDFWGGGYNEQFF.

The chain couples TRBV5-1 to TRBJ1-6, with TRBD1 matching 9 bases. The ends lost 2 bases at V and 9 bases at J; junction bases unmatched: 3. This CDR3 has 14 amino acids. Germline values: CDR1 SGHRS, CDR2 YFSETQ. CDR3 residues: CASSFGTGSSPLHF. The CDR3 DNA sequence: TGCGCCAGCAGCTTCGGGACAGGGAGTTCACCCCTCCACTTT.

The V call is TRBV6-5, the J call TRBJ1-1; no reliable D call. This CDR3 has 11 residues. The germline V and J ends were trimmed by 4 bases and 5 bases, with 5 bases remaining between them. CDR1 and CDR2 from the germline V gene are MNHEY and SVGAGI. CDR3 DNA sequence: TGTGCCAGCAGTTGGACTACTGAAGCTTTCTTT. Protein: CASSWTTEAFF.

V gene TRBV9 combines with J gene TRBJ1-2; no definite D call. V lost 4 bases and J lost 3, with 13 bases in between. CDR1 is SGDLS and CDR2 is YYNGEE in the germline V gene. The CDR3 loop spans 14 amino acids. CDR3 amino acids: CASSPTKGDYGYTF. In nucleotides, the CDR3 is TGTGCCAGCAGCCCTACGAAGGGCGACTATGGCTACACCTTC.

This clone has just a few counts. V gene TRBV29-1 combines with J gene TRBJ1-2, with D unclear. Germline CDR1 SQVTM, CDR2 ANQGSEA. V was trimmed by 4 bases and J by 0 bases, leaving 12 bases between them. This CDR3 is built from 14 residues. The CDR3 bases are TGCAGCGTTGGGCGGGGAGGAACTAACTATGGCTACACCTTC. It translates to CSVGRGGTNYGYTF.

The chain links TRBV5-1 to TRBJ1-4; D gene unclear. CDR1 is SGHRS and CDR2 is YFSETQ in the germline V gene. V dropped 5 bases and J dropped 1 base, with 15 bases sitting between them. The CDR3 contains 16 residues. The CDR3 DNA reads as TGCGCCAGCAGGTCCCGCCCCTTATTAACTAATGAAAAACTGTTTTTT. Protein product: CASRSRPLLTNEKLFF. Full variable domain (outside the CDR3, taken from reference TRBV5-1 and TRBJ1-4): KAGVTQTPRYLIKTRGQQVTLSCSPISGHRSVSWYQQTPGQGLQFLFEYFSETQRNKGNFPGRFSGRQFSNSRSEMNVSTLELGDSALYLCASRSRPLLTNEKLFFGSGTQLSVL.

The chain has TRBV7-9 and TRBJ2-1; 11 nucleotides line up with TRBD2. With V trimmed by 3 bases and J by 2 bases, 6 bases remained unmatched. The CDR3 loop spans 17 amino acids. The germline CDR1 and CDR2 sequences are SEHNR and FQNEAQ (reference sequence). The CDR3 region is CASSLASGGFPYNEQFF. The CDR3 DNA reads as TGTGCCAGCAGCTTGGCTAGCGGGGGGTTCCCCTACAATGAGCAGTTCTTC. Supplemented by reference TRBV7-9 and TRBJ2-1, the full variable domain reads DTGVSQNPRHKITKRGQNVTFRCDPISEHNRLYWYRQTLGQGPEFLTYFQNEAQLEKSRLLSDRFSAERPKGSFSTLEIQRTEQGDSAMYLCASSLASGGFPYNEQFFGPGTRLTVL.